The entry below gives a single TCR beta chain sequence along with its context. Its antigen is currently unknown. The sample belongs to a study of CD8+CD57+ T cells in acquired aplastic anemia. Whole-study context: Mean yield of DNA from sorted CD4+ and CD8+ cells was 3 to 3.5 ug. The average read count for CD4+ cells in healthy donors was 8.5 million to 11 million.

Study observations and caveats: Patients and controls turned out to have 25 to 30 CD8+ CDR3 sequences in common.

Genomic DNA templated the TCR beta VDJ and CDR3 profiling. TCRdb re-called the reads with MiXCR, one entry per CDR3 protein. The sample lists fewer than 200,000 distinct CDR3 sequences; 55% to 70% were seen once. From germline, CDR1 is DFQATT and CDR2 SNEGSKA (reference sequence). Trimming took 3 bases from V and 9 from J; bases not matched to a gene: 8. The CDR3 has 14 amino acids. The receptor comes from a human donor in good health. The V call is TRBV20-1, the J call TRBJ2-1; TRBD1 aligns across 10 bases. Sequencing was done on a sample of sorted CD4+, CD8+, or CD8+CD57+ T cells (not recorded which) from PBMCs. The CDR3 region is CSASRTGGRGEQFF. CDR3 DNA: TGCAGTGCTAGTCGGACAGGGGGACGGGGTGAGCAGTTCTTC.